This passage covers 29 T cell receptor beta chains from one sample sequenced in a study of blood T cell repertoires in COVID-19. Clones were read by immunoSEQ multiplex PCR, and TCRdb kept only the in-frame ones, dropping some. The sample has 90,000 to 120,000 clones, approximately 93% seen once. Sample: peripheral blood. The origin of the receptors is a man aged 60 to 75 with acute or convalescent COVID-19.

The rearrangement uses TRBV3-1 (or the pseudogene TRBV3-2) and TRBJ1-5; D unresolved. Trimming pared 4 bases from V and 1 base from J, leaving 11 bases between. The CDR3 runs to 15 residues. The germline V gene encodes CDR1 LGHDT and CDR2 YNNKEL (reference sequence). CDR3 nucleotide sequence: TGTGCCAGCAGCCCCTCCAGGCTCAGCAATCAGCCCCAGCATTTT. Translation gives CASSPSRLSNQPQHF.

The J gene is TRBJ1-5, the V gene TRBV15; D may be TRBD1 (6 bases). Per the germline V gene, CDR1 is LNHNV and CDR2 is YYDKDF (reference sequence). The CDR3 is 16 amino acids. Trimming pared 3 bases from V and 3 bases from J, leaving 15 bases between. Here the CDR3 DNA reads TGTGCCACCAGCAGTCGGGGGGCATTGACCAATCAGCCCCAGCATTTT. Its protein product is CATSSRGALTNQPQHF.

J is TRBJ2-5 and V is TRBV11-2, with TRBD1 identical over 9 bases. This CDR3 has 16 residues. The V and J ends lost 1 base and 5 bases, in that order; junction bases with no gene match: 8. Germline CDR1 reads SGHAT; CDR2 reads FQNNGV. This chain's CDR3 is CASSLARQGGLETQYF. The CDR3 DNA sequence: TGTGCCAGCAGCTTAGCTCGACAGGGGGGACTGGAGACCCAGTACTTC.

The gene calls are TRBV6-5 and TRBJ1-1, with a weak D call TRBD1 (5 bases). Germline values: CDR1 MNHEY, CDR2 SVGAGI. V dropped 9 bases and J dropped 4 bases, with 12 bases sitting between them. The CDR3 loop spans 12 amino acids. The CDR3 bases are TGTGCCAGTTCCAGGGTCCCCACTGAAGCTTTCTTT. Translation gives CASSRVPTEAFF.

The chain has TRBV7-9 and TRBJ2-7; 7 positions match TRBD2. The V segment lost 5 bases and the J segment 4 bases; nucleotides outside the gene matches: 5. CDR1 is SEHNR, CDR2 FQNEAQ, per germline (reference sequence). The CDR3 is 13 amino acids. The CDR3 sequence is CASSRWGGYEQYF. The CDR3 nucleotides are TGTGCCAGCAGCCGCTGGGGGGGATACGAGCAGTACTTC.

The chain couples TRBV19 to TRBJ2-1; 15 bases are shared with TRBD2. CDR1 and CDR2 (germline): LNHDA, SQIVND (reference sequence). Unmatched junction bases numbered 9, after V lost 2 bases and J lost 7 bases. There are 18 residues in the CDR3. In DNA form, the CDR3 reads TGTGCCAGTAGTATAAGTTCGGGACTAGCGGGAGGCGATAATGAGCAGTTCTTC. Its protein product is CASSISSGLAGGDNEQFF.

The J gene is TRBJ2-3, the V gene TRBV21-1; the D call of TRBD2 is as the table states it, not checked on the DNA. TRBV21-1 is a pseudogene locus. The CDR3 covers 16 residues. The CDR3 DNA reads TGTGCCAGCACACACGGGACTAGCGGAGTTCCCGATACGCAGTATTTT. It codes for CASTHGTSGVPDTQYF.

The chain combines TRBV7-3 with TRBJ2-5, with TRBD1 matching 9 bases. V shed 5 bases and J 5 bases; nucleotides not matched to a gene: 6. Looked up from germline, CDR1 is SGHTA and CDR2 is FQGTGA. The CDR3 has 14 amino acids. CDR3 DNA: TGTGCCAGCAGCCCAACAGGGGGCGGTGAGACCCAGTACTTC. Translating it yields CASSPTGGGETQYF.

The chain joins TRBV7-3 to TRBJ2-3; D perhaps matches TRBD2 (5 bases). The V end lost 5 bases, the J end lost 5 bases, and 17 bases lay between the germline ends. The CDR3 contains 15 residues. Germline CDR1 and CDR2: SGHTA and FQGTGA. The CDR3 is CASSPRRAAGDTQYF. DNA for the CDR3: TGTGCCAGCAGCCCCCGTAGAGCGGCAGGAGATACGCAGTATTTT.

The count of this clone is one. The genes are TRBV14 and TRBJ2-4; a possible D gene is TRBD1 (6 bases). V was cut by 3 bases and J by 7 bases, with 16 bases left in between. The CDR3 has 15 residues. Germline CDR1 and CDR2: SGHDN and FVKESK. CDR3 nucleotides: TGTGCCAGCAGCCACGGCCCACAGGGCGGGAACATTCAGTACTTC. This encodes CASSHGPQGGNIQYF. Using reference TRBV14 and TRBJ2-4 for the parts outside the CDR3, the full variable domain is EAGVTQFPSHSVIEKGQTVTLRCDPISGHDNLYWYRRVMGKEIKFLLHFVKESKQDESGMPNNRFLAERTGGTYSTLKVQPAELEDSGVYFCASSHGPQGGNIQYFGAGTRLSVL.

CDR3 DNA sequence: TGTGCCAGCAGTTACCGGGGACTAGCGAGAAATGAGCAGTTCTTC. Translating it yields CASSYRGLARNEQFF. The chain carries TRBV6-5 and TRBJ2-1, with 10 bases lining up with TRBD2. V lost 2 bases to trimming and J lost 7 bases; unmatched junction nucleotides: 5. This CDR3 has 15 amino acids. Per germline, CDR1 MNHEY and CDR2 SVGAGI.

This chain connects TRBV24-1 to TRBJ2-2, with TRBD2 matching 10 bases. With V trimmed by 3 bases and J by 4 bases, 7 bases remained unmatched. In germline, CDR1 is KGHDR, CDR2 SFDVKD. The CDR3 is made up of 17 amino acids. CDR3 sequence reads: CATSDLGLAEGTGELFF. CDR3 nucleotide sequence: TGTGCCACCAGTGATCTTGGACTAGCGGAGGGCACCGGGGAGCTGTTTTTT.

The V gene is TRBV6-6, the J gene TRBJ2-1; D unresolved. This CDR3 region has 16 residues. Germline CDR1 is MNHNY and CDR2 is SVGAGI (reference sequence). V lost 5 bases, J lost 6 bases, and 20 bases lay in between. The chain's CDR3 is CASSPETRSYVNEQFF. Here the CDR3 DNA reads TGTGCCAGCAGTCCCGAGACTCGGTCGTATGTCAATGAGCAGTTCTTC.

V gene TRBV5-1 combines with J gene TRBJ2-3; 8 positions agree with TRBD2. This CDR3 comprises 14 residues. Germline V gives CDR1 SGHRS, CDR2 YFSETQ. V shed 0 bases, J shed 5 bases, and the junction held 2 bases outside the gene matches. CDR3 nucleotides: TGCGCCAGCAGCTTGGTTACTAGCGGAGATACGCAGTATTTT. Its translation is CASSLVTSGDTQYF. Drawing the rest from reference TRBV5-1 and TRBJ2-3, the complete variable domain is KAGVTQTPRYLIKTRGQQVTLSCSPISGHRSVSWYQQTPGQGLQFLFEYFSETQRNKGNFPGRFSGRQFSNSRSEMNVSTLELGDSALYLCASSLVTSGDTQYFGPGTRLTVL.

The chain employs TRBV5-1 and TRBJ2-7; weak D call: TRBD2 (5 bases). Per the germline V gene, CDR1 is SGHRS and CDR2 is YFSETQ. The CDR3 covers 16 residues. The V gene lost 7 bases and the J gene lost 3 bases, with 23 bases spanning the gap. This CDR3 reads CASQSDSRPIHYEQYV. CDR3 sequence (DNA): TGCGCCAGCCAATCGGACTCAAGGCCCATCCACTACGAGCAGTACGTC.

This sequence joins TRBV2 and TRBJ2-1; D call uncertain. The CDR3 sequence is 14 residues long. V shed 5 bases and J shed 0 bases, with 8 bases lying between them. Germline V gene data show CDR1 as SNHLY and CDR2 as FYNNEI. CDR3 nucleotides: TGTGCCAGCAGTATACTGAGCTCCTACAATGAGCAGTTCTTC. This gives the protein CASSILSSYNEQFF.

The V call is TRBV7-9, the J call TRBJ1-2; 7 bases align to TRBD1. V shed 4 bases, J shed 8 bases, and the junction held 7 bases outside the gene matches. This CDR3 region has 13 residues. CDR1 is SEHNR, CDR2 FQNEAQ, per germline (reference sequence). The CDR3 nucleotides are TGTGCCAGCAGCTCTACCAACAGGGGAGGCTACACCTTC. Translation: CASSSTNRGGYTF.

The genes are TRBV15 and TRBJ2-3, with TRBD1 matching over 9 bases. Per the germline V gene, CDR1 is LNHNV and CDR2 is YYDKDF (reference sequence). V lost 5 bases, J lost 1 base, and 7 bases stayed unmatched. This CDR3 has 16 amino acids. The CDR3 loop is CATSFRRTGGTDTQYF. In DNA form, the CDR3 reads TGTGCCACCAGCTTCCGTCGGACAGGGGGCACAGATACGCAGTATTTT.

The CDR3 region is CASSPAPLADSYEQYF. The CDR3 region has the DNA TGTGCCAGCAGCCCAGCCCCTTTAGCTGACTCCTACGAGCAGTACTTC. This chain uses TRBV13 with TRBJ2-7; D is unresolved. Germline V lookup: CDR1 PRHDT, CDR2 FYEKMQ (reference sequence). The CDR3 consists of 16 residues. The V gene lost 5 bases and the J gene lost 0 bases, with 17 bases spanning the gap.

A note on this clone: This sample also contains other DNA sequences that code for the same CDR3. The chain has TRBV12-3 or TRBV12-4 and TRBJ2-5; D remains unclear. V was cut by 3 bases and J by 5 bases, with 4 bases left in between. The CDR3 is made up of 11 amino acids. The CDR3 sequence is CASSFRETQYF. Here the CDR3 DNA reads TGTGCCAGCAGTTTTCGGGAGACCCAGTACTTC.

This chain connects TRBV20-1 to TRBJ2-1; D gene unclear. Trimming took 1 base from V and 10 from J, leaving 8 bases between them. Looked up from germline, CDR1 is DFQATT and CDR2 is SNEGSKA (reference sequence). This CDR3 is built from 11 residues. CDR3 in amino acids: CSARVYVEQFF. For the CDR3, the DNA is TGCAGTGCTAGAGTTTATGTGGAGCAGTTCTTC.

This rearrangement joins TRBV7-9 to TRBJ2-5; 12 bases match TRBD2. The CDR3 length is 17 residues. CDR1 is SEHNR, CDR2 FQNEAQ, per germline (reference sequence). Losses at the gene ends were 4 bases for V and 2 bases for J; bases not matched to a gene: 8. DNA for the CDR3: TGTGCCAGCAGCTCCGGACTAGCGGGATCGGTACAAGAGACCCAGTACTTC. It specifies CASSSGLAGSVQETQYF.

The chain is built from TRBV7-9 and TRBJ2-5; tentative D call: TRBD1 (5 bases). V was pared by 1 base and J by 4 bases, with 13 bases between. The CDR3 consists of 15 residues. CDR1 SEHNR and CDR2 FQNEAQ come from the germline V gene (reference sequence). The CDR3 region is CASSLDSQGRETQYF. In DNA, the CDR3 is TGTGCCAGCAGCTTAGATTCCCAGGGAAGAGAGACCCAGTACTTC.

The genes are TRBV6-4 and TRBJ2-1; 11 bases line up with TRBD2. The CDR3 covers 14 residues. Germline V lookup: CDR1 MRHNA, CDR2 SNTAGT. The V gene end was trimmed by 8 bases and the J gene end by 5 bases; junction bases not matched to a gene: 5. The CDR3 region is CASSGTSGNNEQFF. The CDR3 nucleotides are TGTGCCAGCTCCGGGACTAGCGGTAACAATGAGCAGTTCTTC.

The chain links TRBV5-1 to TRBJ1-6; perhaps TRBD1 as D (5 bases). From germline, CDR1 is SGHRS and CDR2 YFSETQ. This CDR3 is built from 15 residues. V shed 4 bases and J shed 3 bases, with 11 bases lying between them. CDR3 sequence: CASSRRGGYNSPLHF. For the CDR3, the DNA is TGCGCCAGCAGCCGGAGGGGAGGCTATAATTCACCCCTCCACTTT.

The genes are TRBV2 and TRBJ2-7; no reliable D call. Germline-derived CDR1 and CDR2 are SNHLY and FYNNEI. With 5 bases removed from V and 2 bases from J, the gap between germline ends came to 10 bases. This CDR3 is 13 amino acids long. The CDR3 sequence: CASSSDWTYEQYV. Here the CDR3 DNA reads TGTGCCAGCAGTTCTGACTGGACCTACGAGCAGTACGTC.

The table lists this clone with a few counts. The V call is TRBV7-2, the J call TRBJ1-1, with D hard to call. Germline CDR1 is SGHTA and CDR2 is FQGNSA. CDR3 length: 14 amino acids. The V gene lost 5 bases and the J gene lost 5 bases, with 15 bases spanning the gap. The CDR3 loop reads CASSQDPGLTEAFF. In nucleotides, the CDR3 is TGTGCCAGCAGCCAAGATCCGGGATTAACTGAAGCTTTCTTT. The complete variable domain, with remaining parts taken from reference TRBV7-2 and TRBJ1-1, reads GAGVSQSPSNKVTEKGKDVELRCDPISGHTALYWYRQSLGQGLEFLIYFQGNSAPDKSGLPSDRFSAERTGGSVSTLTIQRTQQEDSAVYLCASSQDPGLTEAFFGQGTRLTVV.

This clone was recorded only once. V and J are TRBV24-1 and TRBJ1-2, with D perhaps matching TRBD1 (6 bases). This CDR3 is built from 17 residues. Trimming shortened V by 7 bases and J by 4 bases, and 24 bases separated the two germline ends. Per germline, CDR1 KGHDR and CDR2 SFDVKD. For the CDR3, the DNA is TGTGCCACCAGCCGGAGACCTAGCGGGGGGCGCTTCTATGGCTACACCTTC. Amino acid sequence: CATSRRPSGGRFYGYTF.

V usage is TRBV19 and J usage is TRBJ1-5; 7 bases line up with TRBD1. Germline V lookup: CDR1 LNHDA, CDR2 SQIVND (reference sequence). This CDR3 has 15 residues. V shed 6 bases, J shed 4 bases, and the junction held 9 bases outside the gene matches. The CDR3 coding sequence is TGTGCCAGTAGACACAGGGGACAGCCAAATCAGCCCCAGCATTTT. This gives the protein CASRHRGQPNQPQHF.